These 23 T cell receptor beta chains were sequenced from one sample in a study of CD8 T cells in Susac syndrome. When the RNA was reverse transcribed, random hexamers were used with an input of about 0.45 to 1 ug. Via MiXCR, TCRdb re-called the immunoSEQ multiplex PCR reads, giving one row per CDR3 protein. The sample records approximately 280,000 distinct CDR3 sequences, 80% to 90% being singletons. The sequenced sample consisted of CD8+ T cells from PBMCs. The receptors stem from a human donor with multiple sclerosis.

The gene calls are TRBV27 and TRBJ2-7, with D unclear. Germline CDR1 is MNHEY and CDR2 is SMNVEV (reference sequence). The CDR3 is made up of 13 amino acids. Trimming took 10 bases from V and 3 from J, leaving 16 bases between them. The DNA of the CDR3 is TGTGCCACCCGAGCACGCACAATCTACGAGCAGTACTTC. It is translated as CATRARTIYEQYF.

V gene TRBV5-1 combines with J gene TRBJ2-7; D ambiguous. V was pared by 1 base and J by 1 base, with 9 bases between. CDR3 length equals 14 residues. CDR1 SGHRS and CDR2 YFSETQ come from the germline V gene. The CDR3 DNA is TGCGCCAGCAGCTTGAAGATCGGATCCTACGAGCAGTACTTC. Translating gives CASSLKIGSYEQYF.

This chain joins TRBV9 and TRBJ2-2; 8 bases are shared with TRBD1. The germline CDR1 and CDR2 sequences are SGDLS and YYNGEE. J was trimmed by 0 bases and V by 0 bases; bases with no gene match: 7. This CDR3 spans 18 amino acids. The CDR3 bases are TGTGCCAGCAGCGTAGGCCGGACAGGGTCTTCGAACACCGGGGAGCTGTTTTTT. Translated, it gives CASSVGRTGSSNTGELFF. Complete variable domain (other parts from reference TRBV9 and TRBJ2-2): DSGVTQTPKHLITATGQRVTLRCSPRSGDLSVYWYQQSLDQGLQFLIQYYNGEERAKGNILERFSAQQFPDLHSELNLSSLELGDSALYFCASSVGRTGSSNTGELFFGEGSRLTVL.

This clonotype was counted only a few times. The chain links TRBV20-1 to TRBJ2-1, with 9 positions matching TRBD2. Looked up from germline, CDR1 is DFQATT and CDR2 is SNEGSKA (reference sequence). There are 14 residues in the CDR3. Trimming cost V 1 base and J 5 bases; bases outside gene matches: 3. The CDR3 nucleotides are TGCAGTGCTAGAGGGACTAGCGACCACAATGAGCAGTTCTTC. It yields the protein CSARGTSDHNEQFF.

This rearrangement joins TRBV28 to TRBJ2-2; D gene unclear. Germline CDR1 MDHEN, CDR2 SYDVKM. This CDR3 spans 14 amino acids. Trimming left V 7 bases short and J 4 bases short, with 13 bases between. The DNA for the CDR3 is TGTGCCAGCACCCTTTCGACCATCACCGGGGAGCTGTTTTTT. Its translation is CASTLSTITGELFF.

The genes are TRBV7-9 and TRBJ1-2; 8 bases fit TRBD1. V lost 5 bases to trimming and J lost 8 bases; unmatched junction nucleotides: 10. CDR3 length equals 14 residues. The germline CDR1 and CDR2 sequences are SEHNR and FQNEAQ (reference sequence). As DNA, the CDR3 is TGTGCCAGCAGCGTCGGGCAGGGGGCTAGGGGCTACACCTTC. It yields the protein CASSVGQGARGYTF. Full variable domain (rest looked up from reference TRBV7-9 and TRBJ1-2): DTGVSQNPRHKITKRGQNVTFRCDPISEHNRLYWYRQTLGQGPEFLTYFQNEAQLEKSRLLSDRFSAERPKGSFSTLEIQRTEQGDSAMYLCASSVGQGARGYTFGSGTRLTVV.

The chain combines TRBV10-3 with TRBJ2-7; D may match TRBD1 or TRBD2 (5 bases each). Germline CDR1 reads ENHRY; CDR2 reads SYGVKD. With 4 bases removed from V and 6 bases from J, the gap between germline ends came to 13 bases. The CDR3 has 13 residues. The CDR3: CAISGRQGREQYF. As DNA, the CDR3 is TGTGCCATCAGTGGGAGGCAGGGTCGCGAGCAGTACTTC.

The chain has TRBV5-6 and TRBJ2-7, with D possibly TRBD2 on 5 matching bases. Looked up from germline, CDR1 is SGHDT and CDR2 is YYEEEE. This CDR3 has 15 residues. V was trimmed by 4 bases and J by 1 base, leaving 15 bases between them. The DNA of the CDR3 is TGTGCCAGCAGCGAGAACGGGGAACCTTCCTACGAGCAGTACTTC. Residues: CASSENGEPSYEQYF. Together with reference TRBV5-6 and TRBJ2-7, the CDR3 gives the full variable domain: DAGVTQSPTHLIKTRGQQVTLRCSPKSGHDTVSWYQQALGQGPQFIFQYYEEEERQRGNFPDRFSGHQFPNYSSELNVNALLLGDSALYLCASSENGEPSYEQYFGPGTRLTVT.

This clonotype was recorded once. The DNA for the CDR3 is TGTGCCAGCAGCCAAACAGCGGGAAGCGCCTACGAGCAGTACTTC. The encoded protein is CASSQTAGSAYEQYF. The chain links TRBV14 to TRBJ2-7, with 7 positions matching TRBD2. With V trimmed by 2 bases and J by 2 bases, 6 bases remained unmatched. Per the germline V gene, CDR1 is SGHDN and CDR2 is FVKESK. The CDR3 has 15 residues. Complete variable domain (other parts from reference TRBV14 and TRBJ2-7): EAGVTQFPSHSVIEKGQTVTLRCDPISGHDNLYWYRRVMGKEIKFLLHFVKESKQDESGMPNNRFLAERTGGTYSTLKVQPAELEDSGVYFCASSQTAGSAYEQYFGPGTRLTVT.

V is TRBV6-5 and J is TRBJ1-6; 10 bases align to TRBD1. Trimming cost V 4 bases and J 10 bases; bases outside gene matches: 7. The CDR3 is 15 amino acids. CDR1 and CDR2 (germline): MNHEY, SVGAGI. CDR3 bases: TGTGCCAGCAGTTCCAACCCGGGACAGGGGTCACCCCTCCACTTT. Its protein is CASSSNPGQGSPLHF.

In the case of this clonotype: The junction departs from germline at one end; a sequencing error may be responsible. The chain has TRBV5-6 and TRBJ2-1; TRBD2 matches at 8 bases. CDR3 length: 16 amino acids. Germline CDR1 and CDR2: SGHDT and YYEEEE. The CDR3 DNA reads TGTGCCAGCAGCTTTGCGGGAGGACTCTCCTACAATGAGCAGCCCTTC. The encoded protein is CASSFAGGLSYNEQPF. Full variable domain (rest looked up from reference TRBV5-6 and TRBJ2-1): DAGVTQSPTHLIKTRGQQVTLRCSPKSGHDTVSWYQQALGQGPQFIFQYYEEEERQRGNFPDRFSGHQFPNYSSELNVNALLLGDSALYLCASSFAGGLSYNEQPFGPGTRLTVL.

This clonotype was counted a few times. The chain carries TRBV5-4 and TRBJ1-2, with D perhaps TRBD1 (5 bases). The V and J ends lost 4 bases and 4 bases respectively, with 11 bases between them. The CDR3 length is 13 residues. Germline V lookup: CDR1 SGHNT, CDR2 YYREEE (reference sequence). Here the CDR3 DNA reads TGTGCCAGCAGCAAGGGGACGGTCTATGGCTACACCTTC. This codes for CASSKGTVYGYTF. The full variable domain, completed using reference TRBV5-4 and TRBJ1-2, is ETGVTQSPTHLIKTRGQQVTLRCSSQSGHNTVSWYQQALGQGPQFIFQYYREEENGRGNFPPRFSGLQFPNYSSELNVNALELDDSALYLCASSKGTVYGYTFGSGTRLTVV.

This chain joins TRBV6-5 and TRBJ2-3, with 7 bases that match TRBD1. CDR1 is MNHEY and CDR2 is SVGAGI in the germline V gene. There are 15 residues in the CDR3. V was pared by 2 bases and J by 0 bases, with 2 bases of the junction left unmatched. The CDR3 protein is CASSYLQGSTDTQYF. CDR3 DNA sequence: TGTGCCAGCAGTTACCTACAGGGGAGCACAGATACGCAGTATTTT.

The chain recombines TRBV27 with TRBJ1-2; D is possibly TRBD1 (6 bases). CDR3 length equals 20 residues. Trimming took off 0 bases at V and 4 bases at J, with 27 bases between the two ends. The germline V gene has CDR1 MNHEY and CDR2 SMNVEV (reference sequence). The CDR3: CASSLSWGGKSGQPPYGYTF. For the CDR3, the DNA is TGTGCCAGCAGTTTATCGTGGGGTGGGAAGAGCGGACAGCCACCCTATGGCTACACCTTC.

The chain is built from TRBV12-3 or TRBV12-4 and TRBJ1-2; D not certain. This CDR3 contains 13 residues. V shed 4 bases and J shed 6 bases, with 12 bases lying between them. The CDR3 nucleotides read TGTGCCAGCAGTTATTGGAGGTCGGATGGCTACACCTTC. This gives the protein CASSYWRSDGYTF.

For this clonotype: The DNA is left out, because the CDR3 cannot be placed on it with certainty; the CDR3 is given as TCRdb lists it. The CDR3 here is CASSLGVAGGSRF. This chain uses TRBV11-2 with TRBJ2-4; no DNA check was done on the table's D call, TRBD2. The CDR3 is made up of 13 amino acids, end residues included. Germline CDR1 and CDR2: SGHAT and FQNNGV.

As DNA, the CDR3 is TGTGCCAGCAGTCTCCTCCCAGCCCGGGCCCCCCGGTGGGAGCTGTTTTTT. This gives the protein CASSLLPARAPRWELFF. The rearrangement joins TRBV27 to TRBJ2-2; D is uncertain. Germline-derived CDR1 and CDR2 are MNHEY and SMNVEV (reference sequence). Trimming left V 5 bases short and J 9 bases short, with 25 bases between. The CDR3 runs to 17 residues.

The chain recombines TRBV28 with TRBJ2-7; 10 bases fit TRBD2. Germline CDR1 is MDHEN and CDR2 is SYDVKM. The CDR3 contains 15 residues. V dropped 7 bases and J dropped 0; count of bases not matched to a gene: 6. Here the CDR3 reads CASIRGLADSYEQYF. The CDR3 bases are TGTGCCAGCATTCGCGGACTAGCGGACTCCTACGAGCAGTACTTC.

This clonotype was picked up one time. J is TRBJ2-7 and V is TRBV28; D not resolved. CDR3 length: 12 residues. Germline CDR1 reads MDHEN; CDR2 reads SYDVKM. V was cut by 3 bases and J by 2 bases, with 5 bases left in between. CDR3 nucleotide sequence: TGTGCCAGCAGTTTCCTTACCTACGAGCAGTACTTC. It is translated as CASSFLTYEQYF.

This CDR3 reads CASGGQSNYGYTF. DNA for the CDR3: TGTGCCAGCGGGGGACAGTCTAACTATGGCTACACCTTC. The gene calls are TRBV2 and TRBJ1-2; TRBD1 matches at 7 bases. CDR1 is SNHLY, CDR2 FYNNEI, per germline. V was pared by 8 bases and J by 0 bases, with 3 bases of the junction left unmatched. The CDR3 extends over 13 amino acids.

The chain has TRBV28 and TRBJ2-4; unclear D gene. CDR1 is MDHEN and CDR2 is SYDVKM in the germline V gene. The CDR3 spans 15 residues. Trimming left V 4 bases short and J 3 bases short, with 13 bases between. This CDR3 reads CASSSRSYSKNIQYF. CDR3 coding DNA: TGTGCCAGCAGTTCACGGTCGTACAGCAAAAACATTCAGTACTTC.

This chain uses TRBV7-9 with TRBJ2-4, with D possibly being TRBD2 (6 bases). The CDR3 runs to 16 residues. V was pared by 5 bases and J by 2 bases, with 16 bases between. Germline assignment: CDR1 SEHNR and CDR2 FQNEAQ (reference sequence). The CDR3 loop reads CASSPPEGSTKNIQYF. The CDR3 coding sequence is TGTGCCAGCAGCCCACCGGAGGGTTCCACCAAAAACATTCAGTACTTC.

The chain's CDR3 is CASRRPGGDFNYGYTF. The DNA for the CDR3 is TGTGCCAGCAGGAGACCAGGGGGAGACTTTAACTATGGCTACACCTTC. The chain employs TRBV28 and TRBJ1-2; TRBD1 aligns across 7 bases. This CDR3 has 16 amino acids. V trimming: 6 bases; J trimming: 1 base; junction bases outside the gene matches: 11. Germline CDR1 and CDR2: MDHEN and SYDVKM.